The sequence of this TCR beta chain was determined in a study of shared clonotypes between healthy human individuals (dated by TCRdb to about 2020). The study in broad terms: The cohort included three men and two women between 18 and 49 years of age. For each donor, CD4 naive and CD4 memory were each run on three plates, CD8 naive on two plates, and CD8 memory on one plate. To estimate repertoire size and how much clonotypes are shared between individuals, the study performed deep sequencing of blood TCR repertoires from five healthy adults. Libraries were prepared and TCR repertoires were sequenced by different laboratories using diverse techniques, in order to increase sequencing depth and limit assay-specific biases. Between about 0.94 and 8.9 billion PBMCs per donor were obtained by leukapheresis.

Using the deep immunoSEQ assay, multiplex PCR amplified TCR CDR3 regions from genomic DNA. Extracted genomic DNA from each cell subset was spread evenly across all wells of several immunoSEQ 96-well plates, with each plate serving as a replicate. For sorted subsets, around 0.2 ug of genomic DNA, equivalent to 25,000 to 35,000 T cell genomes, went into each replicate PCR. The purified libraries were quantified using a Qubit 3.0 fluorometer, sized with a Bioanalyzer 2100, and then quantified again using the KAPA Library Quantification kit. A separate single-read 150-cycle Illumina NextSeq 550 flow cell was used to sequence each immunoSEQ 96-well plate. From the authors' description of their analysis: Because the immunoSEQ output included only junctional sequences and no quality scores, the filtering could not be the same as the filtering used for full-length reads. To assign V/J genes and CDR3, sequences were annotated against IMGT germline references using PyIR, a Python wrapper for IgBLAST v1.9. Reads were filtered out if the reads had weak V/J assignments (E-value above 1e-6), no CDR3, stop codons, out-of-frame junctions, or ambiguous translated residues. V3J clonotypes were defined by identical inferred V gene, J gene, and CDR3 amino acid sequence. To compute the percentage overlap between repertoires, the number of shared unique clonotypes was divided by the size of the smaller repertoire. Three approaches were used to assess repertoire richness: RTK rarefaction, the Chao1 estimator, and Recon v2.1 estimates of unobserved clonotypes. Generation probabilities were computed with OLGA for all TCRbeta clonotypes obtained by the gDNA method from four donors. The table was pulled from immuneACCESS by TCRdb, which kept in-frame rearrangements only. Such tables lose some clones; where checked, under half of the loss comes from unresolved V genes, and the rest has no known cause. Clone size and the V and J calls come from that table; the DNA yielded D and trimming. The sample contains some 2,000,000 clones, about 95% of them found a single time. Clones ranked in the top ten supply under 0.15% of the sample.

About this clone: Its target antigen remains unknown. No much larger clone exists at a distance of one base, and base qualities are not known.

Deletion took 3 bases off V and 6 bases off J, with a span of 12 bases between the germline ends. Looking up the germline V gene yields CDR1 MDHEN and CDR2 SYDVKM. The CDR3 goes from the cysteine to the phenylalanine over 13 residues. The sequence is cut down to CDR3 DNA, 39 bases in frame from base 1. Paper-wide results and their limitations: Sharing across four donors was observed for approximately 4.6% of naive CD4, about 4% of naive CD8, roughly 2.3% of memory CD4, and about 0.4% of memory CD8 clonotypes. Naive subsets generally had larger estimated clonotype richness than memory subsets did. Clonotypes shared by all four sorted-subset donors showed higher generation probabilities than non-shared clonotypes. Only blood was sampled, and tissue TCR repertoires likely differ from those in blood. Pairwise subsampling indicated that sequencing depth was expected to affect the degree of clonotype sharing among donors. Even with the large sequencing depth, rarefaction of the sorted-subset datasets indicated that sequencing was incomplete. The genetic and exposure-history diversity represented was limited by the small number of donors.

The donors were healthy, HIV-negative adults with no recently reported acute infections or vaccinations. All donors were Caucasian adults living in Nashville, Tennessee, USA. CD4+ T cells were enriched by magnetic negative selection, after which naive cells were positively selected on CD45RA and the negative fraction was taken as the memory subset. Blood was collected by leukapheresis, and PBMCs were isolated by Ficoll-Histopaque density gradient centrifugation and then cryopreserved in liquid nitrogen vapor phase. Analytical flow cytometry was used to check the purity and quantity of every magnetically sorted T cell population. From each sorted fraction, genomic DNA was isolated and quantified by UV absorbance on a Nanodrop 2000c.

This TCR was recovered from a man younger than 35 in good health. The sequence is built from TRBV28 and TRBJ2-7; the D segment could be TRBD1, given 6 matching bases. The sample taken for sequencing was naive CD4+ T cells sorted from blood. Interpreted using the paper, the cell subset or site label stands for: CD45RA+ positively selected. The DNA sequence is TGTGCCAGCAGTTTGCCCCGAGGGGGCGAGCAGTACTTC. Its protein product is CASSLPRGGEQYF.